The 20 T cell receptor beta chains below were found in one sample sequenced in a study of identical twins. TCRdb re-called the 5' RACE reads with MiXCR, one entry per CDR3 protein. This sample yields about 470,000 distinct CDR3 sequences, of which 24% are seen a single time; 2.9% belongs to the top ten. These data also formed part of another study, on T cells expressing NK-cell markers.

Source material: CD4+ T cells sorted from blood. These TCRs come from a woman aged 18 to 35 in good health.

This clonotype came up a few times. This chain links TRBV7-2 with TRBJ2-5, with D perhaps matching TRBD1 (6 bases). This CDR3 is built from 14 residues. Germline lookup yields CDR1 SGHTA and CDR2 FQGNSA. The ends were cut back, 5 bases at V and 5 bases at J, with 15 bases in the middle. The CDR3 coding sequence is TGTGCCAGCAGCCAACCACAGGGCTGGGAGACCCAGTACTTC. Translated: CASSQPQGWETQYF.

This clonotype was seen a few times. The chain couples TRBV12-3 or TRBV12-4 to TRBJ2-4; a weak D match, TRBD2 (5 bases). The CDR3 spans 12 residues. Trimming pared 3 bases from V and 9 bases from J, leaving 9 bases between. The CDR3 bases are TGTGCCAGCAGTTTCAGCCGGGGCATTCAGTACTTC. It yields the protein CASSFSRGIQYF.

V and J are TRBV3-1 and TRBJ2-3, with 10 bases identical to TRBD2. CDR1 is LGHDT, CDR2 YNNKEL, per germline (reference sequence). The CDR3 runs 13 residues. V was pared by 1 base and J by 14 bases, with 6 bases of the junction left unmatched. CDR3 DNA: TGTGCCAGCAGCCAAGCCTGGACTAGCGGTCTGTATTTT. Its protein product is CASSQAWTSGLYF.

This clonotype was recorded a few times. The chain uses TRBV7-2 and TRBJ2-1; TRBD2 agrees at 7 bases. The V gene end was trimmed by 1 base and the J gene end by 3 bases; junction bases not matched to a gene: 3. Per the germline V gene, CDR1 is SGHTA and CDR2 is FQGNSA. This CDR3 is built from 15 residues. CDR3 sequence (DNA): TGTGCCAGCAGCTTAGGACTAGCATACTACAATGAGCAGTTCTTC. Protein sequence: CASSLGLAYYNEQFF.

The chain joins TRBV20-1 to TRBJ2-3; TRBD2 agrees at 9 bases. V shed 3 bases, J shed 4 bases, and the junction held 5 bases outside the gene matches. Germline CDR1 is DFQATT and CDR2 is SNEGSKA (reference sequence). The CDR3 totals 14 residues. The CDR3 coding sequence is TGCAGTGCTAGGTCTAGCGGGGTTCCAGATACGCAGTATTTT. Translated: CSARSSGVPDTQYF.

The chain couples TRBV27 to TRBJ2-7; TRBD2 aligns across 7 bases. J gave up 2 bases and V 7 bases, and 14 bases lay outside the gene matches. CDR1 and CDR2 from the germline V gene are MNHEY and SMNVEV (reference sequence). The CDR3 extends over 16 amino acids. The CDR3 loop reads CASNRIGAGAAYEQYF. The CDR3 DNA reads TGTGCCAGCAACCGCATTGGGGCGGGAGCCGCCTACGAGCAGTACTTC.

This clonotype was detected only a few times. The genes are TRBV6-1 and TRBJ1-4; D uncertain. CDR1 MNHNS and CDR2 SASEGT come from the germline V gene. Trimming left V 8 bases short and J 8 bases short, with 21 bases between. The CDR3 has 15 residues. The CDR3 region has the DNA TGTGCCAGCGGAGGACGGGCCGGATTTAAGGAAAAACTGTTTTTT. Its translation is CASGGRAGFKEKLFF.

The V and J genes are TRBV20-1 and TRBJ2-7; TRBD2 matches 10 bases. The trim removed 6 bases at V and 7 bases at J, leaving 9 bases unmatched. Germline CDR1 DFQATT, CDR2 SNEGSKA (reference sequence). There are 13 residues in the CDR3. The CDR3 region is CSALSGRSFEQYF. CDR3 sequence (DNA): TGCAGTGCCCTTAGCGGGAGGAGTTTTGAGCAGTACTTC.

The CDR3 coding sequence is TGTGCCAGCAGTTTTCACCGTACCCGGCACAATGAGCAGTTCTTC. This sequence encodes CASSFHRTRHNEQFF. The chain uses TRBV12-3 or TRBV12-4 and TRBJ2-1, with no clear D. The CDR3 runs to 15 residues. V was pared by 3 bases and J by 5 bases, with 14 bases between.

The table lists this clonotype with a few counts. The rearrangement joins TRBV7-9 to TRBJ2-1; D ambiguous. With 5 bases removed from V and 10 bases from J, the gap between germline ends came to 9 bases. CDR3 length: 11 amino acids. Germline V gene lookup returns CDR1 SEHNR and CDR2 FQNEAQ (reference sequence). CDR3: CASSADGEQFF. The CDR3 DNA is TGTGCCAGCAGCGCCGATGGGGAGCAGTTCTTC. Supplemented by reference TRBV7-9 and TRBJ2-1, the full variable domain reads DTGVSQNPRHKITKRGQNVTFRCDPISEHNRLYWYRQTLGQGPEFLTYFQNEAQLEKSRLLSDRFSAERPKGSFSTLEIQRTEQGDSAMYLCASSADGEQFFGPGTRLTVL.

This clonotype was counted between two and nine times. This chain links TRBV4-1 with TRBJ2-1; D gene unclear. The CDR3 runs to 14 residues. Germline CDR1 is MGHRA and CDR2 is YSYEKL. V was clipped by 1 base and J by 3 bases, with 7 bases between them. This chain's CDR3 is CASSQGPDYNEQFF. The CDR3, as DNA: TGCGCCAGCAGCCAAGGGCCTGACTACAATGAGCAGTTCTTC.

V is TRBV5-1 and J is TRBJ2-1; 10 nucleotides line up with TRBD2. CDR3 length: 15 residues. Germline V CDR1 and CDR2: SGHRS, YFSETQ. V shed 0 bases and J 7 bases; nucleotides not matched to a gene: 4. The DNA for the CDR3 is TGCGCCAGCAGCTTGGTAACTAGCGGGAAAAATGAGCAGTTCTTC. It specifies CASSLVTSGKNEQFF.

This clonotype was seen just once. This sequence joins TRBV20-1 and TRBJ2-7; TRBD1 agrees at 9 bases. Looked up from germline, CDR1 is DFQATT and CDR2 is SNEGSKA (reference sequence). The trim removed 5 bases at V and 3 bases at J, leaving 8 bases unmatched. This CDR3 is 14 amino acids long. The CDR3 sequence: CSAGPGTGYYEQYF. In DNA form, the CDR3 reads TGCAGTGCTGGACCCGGGACAGGGTACTACGAGCAGTACTTC.

The table lists this clonotype with a few counts. This chain links TRBV5-1 with TRBJ1-1, with D perhaps TRBD1 (5 bases). Trimming pared 2 bases from V and 0 bases from J, leaving 11 bases between. Germline-derived CDR1 and CDR2 are SGHRS and YFSETQ. This CDR3 has 15 residues. Here the CDR3 reads CASSFAPRVNTEAFF. The CDR3, as DNA: TGCGCCAGCAGCTTTGCTCCCAGGGTGAACACTGAAGCTTTCTTT.

This clonotype occurred a few times. The J gene is TRBJ2-3, the V gene TRBV4-2; the D is unclear. Germline V gives CDR1 LGHNA, CDR2 YNFKEQ. This CDR3 region has 15 residues. V lost 7 bases, J lost 2 bases, and 16 bases lay in between. The CDR3 nucleotides are TGTGCCAGCAAGTTTGACGTGGGATACACAGATACGCAGTATTTT. The encoded protein is CASKFDVGYTDTQYF.

The genes are TRBV20-1 and TRBJ2-1; D is possibly TRBD2 (6 bases). Between the trimmed V and J ends, which lost 4 bases and 5 bases, there was a span of 15 bases. Germline-derived CDR1 and CDR2 are DFQATT and SNEGSKA (reference sequence). The CDR3 is made up of 14 amino acids. The CDR3 sequence is CSATPGLHHNEQFF. CDR3 in DNA: TGCAGTGCTACTCCGGGACTGCACCACAATGAGCAGTTCTTC.

This chain connects TRBV7-9 to TRBJ1-2, with unresolved D. Between the trimmed V and J ends, which lost 5 bases and 3 bases, there was a span of 13 bases. Germline assignment: CDR1 SEHNR and CDR2 FQNEAQ (reference sequence). The CDR3 is 14 amino acids. The CDR3 bases are TGTGCCAGCAGCGAGGGCTTTTATGACTATGGCTACACCTTC. It encodes CASSEGFYDYGYTF.

The V gene is TRBV20-1, the J gene TRBJ2-3; D is unresolved. The CDR3 totals 13 residues. V lost 5 bases and J lost 3, with 12 bases in between. The germline V gene encodes CDR1 DFQATT and CDR2 SNEGSKA (reference sequence). The CDR3 here is CSALLHRTDTQYF. CDR3 bases: TGCAGTGCTCTACTACACCGGACAGATACGCAGTATTTT.

The sample holds a few counts of this clonotype. The chain joins TRBV18 to TRBJ2-1; no definite D call. In germline, CDR1 is KGHSH, CDR2 LQKENI. Trimming pared 3 bases from V and 0 bases from J, leaving 12 bases between. The CDR3 runs 16 residues. The CDR3 DNA reads TGTGCCAGCTCACCGAACAGTGGAAGCTCCTACAATGAGCAGTTCTTC. Translating gives CASSPNSGSSYNEQFF.

At least ten counts were recorded for this clonotype. The V gene is TRBV3-1, the J gene TRBJ2-2; TRBD2 aligns across 8 bases. The trim removed 3 bases at V and 4 bases at J, leaving 7 bases unmatched. CDR3 length equals 16 residues. The germline CDR1 and CDR2 sequences are LGHDT and YNNKEL (reference sequence). The CDR3 is CASSQGTGGLTGELFF. CDR3 coding DNA: TGTGCCAGCAGCCAGGGCACGGGGGGGCTCACCGGGGAGCTGTTTTTT.